Below are 19 T cell receptor beta chains sequenced from a single sample in a study of blood T cells in healthy people across ages (dated by TCRdb to 2014 to 2015). Library creation used 5' RACE. For sequencing, an Illumina HiSeq 2500 was employed. A second about 7 to 12 cycle PCR used a sample-barcoded 5' primer and a J-beta primer mix. The public reads were quality trimmed at Q25 with fastp and then assembled into clones with MiXCR by TCRdb, keeping productive beta chains. Rows matching on CDR3 protein sequence are summarized as one entry with the most common DNA and genes. The sample table records 850,000 to 1,300,000 distinct CDR3 sequences; 40% to 45% of these occur just once. 18% of the sample is in the top ten clones. The specimen was blood. The source of these receptors is an older woman in good health.

The chain recombines TRBV5-6 with TRBJ2-5, with 11 bases aligning to TRBD2. The CDR3 consists of 18 residues. The V and J ends lost 7 bases and 5 bases, in that order; junction bases with no gene match: 19. Germline CDR1 and CDR2: SGHDT and YYEEEE. CDR3: CASGGSLAGGRDGETQYF. CDR3 nucleotides: TGTGCCAGCGGCGGGAGTCTAGCGGGAGGACGGGATGGGGAGACCCAGTACTTC.

V usage is TRBV11-2 and J usage is TRBJ2-1, with 9 positions matching TRBD2. CDR1 is SGHAT, CDR2 FQNNGV, per germline. J gave up 2 bases and V 2 bases, and 7 bases lay outside the gene matches. This CDR3 comprises 17 residues. In DNA form, the CDR3 reads TGTGCCAGCAGCTTAAGTGAGAGACTAGCGGCCTACAATGAGCAGTTCTTC. It specifies CASSLSERLAAYNEQFF.

The chain couples TRBV19 to TRBJ2-1, with 12 nucleotides matching TRBD2. The CDR3 length is 15 residues. The V gene's germline CDR1 is LNHDA and CDR2 SQIVND (reference sequence). Trimming removed 5 bases from V and 8 bases from J; junction bases left unmatched: 7. The chain's CDR3 is CASSVLAGGLYEQFF. The CDR3 DNA follows: TGTGCCAGTAGTGTACTAGCGGGAGGTTTATATGAGCAGTTCTTC.

This clonotype was seen a few times. V usage is TRBV5-1 and J usage is TRBJ2-3; no definite D call. CDR3 length equals 15 residues. The germline CDR1 and CDR2 sequences are SGHRS and YFSETQ. The V gene lost 3 bases and the J gene lost 0 bases, with 11 bases spanning the gap. CDR3 sequence reads: CASSSFDISTDTQYF. CDR3 coding DNA: TGCGCCAGCAGCTCCTTCGACATTAGCACAGATACGCAGTATTTT.

This clonotype was seen many times. The chain has TRBV21-1 and TRBJ2-3; the D call in the table, TRBD1, was not verified against the DNA. TRBV21-1 is a documented pseudogene. The CDR3 extends over 12 amino acids. CDR3 sequence: CASSPPEDTQYF. The CDR3 region has the DNA TGTGCCAGCAGCCCCCCCGAGGATACGCAGTATTTT.

Turning to this clonotype: One end of the junction is discordant with germline, which a read error may explain. The chain uses TRBV4-1 and TRBJ1-2, with a possible D match to TRBD1 (6 bases). Germline-derived CDR1 and CDR2 are MGHRA and YSYEKL. This CDR3 is built from 15 residues. CDR3 bases: TGCGCCAGCAGCCAAGAGGGACAACGCCCGGGAGGCTGCACCTTC. It codes for CASSQEGQRPGGCTF.

J is TRBJ2-7 and V is TRBV5-1; TRBD2 aligns across 10 bases. V gave up 4 bases and J gave up 2 bases; unmatched junction bases: 18. There are 19 residues in the CDR3. Germline loops: CDR1 SGHRS, CDR2 YFSETQ. The CDR3 nucleotides read TGCGCCAGCAGCCTCCGTGAAGCGGGAGGGCCGATCAGTACCTACGAGCAGTACTTC. This gives the protein CASSLREAGGPISTYEQYF. Filled out from reference TRBV5-1 and TRBJ2-7, the complete variable domain reads KAGVTQTPRYLIKTRGQQVTLSCSPISGHRSVSWYQQTPGQGLQFLFEYFSETQRNKGNFPGRFSGRQFSNSRSEMNVSTLELGDSALYLCASSLREAGGPISTYEQYFGPGTRLTVT.

V usage is TRBV5-1 and J usage is TRBJ2-2, with 10 positions matching TRBD2. The length of the CDR3 is 15 residues. Germline V gives CDR1 SGHRS, CDR2 YFSETQ. The junction had 2 bases not matched to a gene; V was cut back by 3 bases and J by 3 bases. The chain's CDR3 is CASSWTSGDTGELFF. CDR3 sequence (DNA): TGCGCCAGCAGCTGGACTAGCGGCGACACCGGGGAGCTGTTTTTT.

The rearrangement links TRBV27 to TRBJ2-5, with 8 bases that match TRBD1. Trimming took 2 bases from V and 5 from J; bases not matched to a gene: 7. Germline V CDR1 and CDR2: MNHEY, SMNVEV (reference sequence). The CDR3 is 15 residues long. The CDR3 region has the DNA TGTGCCAGCAGTTTAGTAGGCAGGGGGCGGGAGACCCAGTACTTC. It is translated as CASSLVGRGRETQYF.

This chain links TRBV9 with TRBJ1-6, with 7 nucleotides matching TRBD1. In germline, CDR1 is SGDLS, CDR2 YYNGEE. The CDR3 spans 16 residues. V shed 6 bases and J 9 bases; nucleotides not matched to a gene: 15. The CDR3 protein is CASTESADRARSPLHF. CDR3 coding DNA: TGTGCCAGCACCGAGTCGGCCGACAGGGCCCGTTCACCCCTCCACTTT.

Only a few counts were recorded for this clonotype. The gene calls are TRBV29-1 and TRBJ1-2; 7 nucleotides agree with TRBD1. Germline V lookup: CDR1 SQVTM, CDR2 ANQGSEA. The ends lost 1 base at V and 0 bases at J; junction bases unmatched: 14. This CDR3 is built from 18 residues. The CDR3 region has the DNA TGCAGCGTTGAAGGTTACGACAGGGCTCCACCTCCTAACTATGGCTACACCTTC. Its protein product is CSVEGYDRAPPPNYGYTF.

The genes are TRBV5-1 and TRBJ1-1; D gene uncertain. The germline gives CDR1 SGHRS, CDR2 YFSETQ. This CDR3 region has 14 residues. Trimming stripped 4 bases from V and 1 base from J, with 11 bases between. DNA of the CDR3: TGCGCCAGCAGCCCGGGCGGGTGGAACACTGAAGCTTTCTTT. Protein sequence: CASSPGGWNTEAFF.

V and J are TRBV28 and TRBJ1-5; TRBD1 aligns across 8 bases. The V and J ends lost 6 bases and 3 bases, in that order; junction bases with no gene match: 10. CDR3 length: 16 amino acids. Germline V lookup: CDR1 MDHEN, CDR2 SYDVKM. The CDR3 is CASSIRRGLDNQPQHF. CDR3 nucleotide sequence: TGTGCCAGCAGCATCCGCAGGGGGCTGGACAATCAGCCCCAGCATTTT.

Only a few counts were recorded for this clonotype. The chain has TRBV10-1 and TRBJ2-1; a weak D match, TRBD1 (6 bases). The V end was cut by 8 bases, the J end by 2 bases, with 16 bases between. CDR3 size: 15 residues. Germline CDR1 reads WNHNN; CDR2 reads SYGVQD (reference sequence). The CDR3 DNA follows: TGCGCCAGCCAAGTGGACGGACAGCCCTACAATGAGCAGTTCTTC. Residues: CASQVDGQPYNEQFF.

The V and J genes are TRBV6-5 and TRBJ2-7; TRBD1 is a possible D gene (6 bases). The CDR3 sequence is 15 residues long. The germline V gene encodes CDR1 MNHEY and CDR2 SVGAGI. The V and J ends lost 0 bases and 6 bases respectively, with 15 bases between them. CDR3 sequence (DNA): TGTGCCAGCAGTTACTCGATCCCACAGGGCCCCGAGCAGTACTTC. This translates into CASSYSIPQGPEQYF.

This chain links TRBV5-1 with TRBJ1-2; no firm D call. The CDR3 has 15 amino acids. Germline V gives CDR1 SGHRS, CDR2 YFSETQ. Trimming took 4 bases from V and 7 from J, leaving 20 bases between them. The CDR3 is CASSHFSSLEFGYTF. The CDR3, as DNA: TGCGCCAGCAGCCACTTCTCCAGCCTCGAGTTTGGCTACACCTTC.

The genes are TRBV28 and TRBJ2-1; 13 nucleotides line up with TRBD2. This CDR3 has 15 residues. CDR1 and CDR2 from the germline V gene are MDHEN and SYDVKM. The trim removed 6 bases at V and 6 bases at J, leaving 5 bases unmatched. DNA of the CDR3: TGTGCCAGCAGACGGACTAGCGGGAGTATCAATGAGCAGTTCTTC. Its translation: CASRRTSGSINEQFF. The full variable domain, completed using reference TRBV28 and TRBJ2-1, is DVKVTQSSRYLVKRTGEKVFLECVQDMDHENMFWYRQDPGLGLRLIYFSYDVKMKEKGDIPEGYSVSREKKERFSLILESASTNQTSMYLCASRRTSGSINEQFFGPGTRLTVL.

This sequence joins TRBV7-9 and TRBJ2-4, with TRBD1 matching over 9 bases. CDR1 SEHNR and CDR2 FQNEAQ come from the germline V gene (reference sequence). The CDR3 has 14 amino acids. V shed 5 bases, J shed 7 bases, and the junction held 6 bases outside the gene matches. The DNA of the CDR3 is TGTGCCAGCAGCGCCAGTGGGACAGGGAACATTCAGTACTTC. Translated: CASSASGTGNIQYF.

The chain is built from TRBV2 and TRBJ2-1; a possible D gene is TRBD1 (5 bases). Trimming pared 8 bases from V and 6 bases from J, leaving 20 bases between. Germline values: CDR1 SNHLY, CDR2 FYNNEI. There are 15 residues in the CDR3. CDR3 protein: CASSIDGHFFNEQFF. The CDR3 bases are TGTGCCAGCTCGATAGACGGACATTTTTTCAATGAGCAGTTCTTC.